This T cell receptor beta chain appears in the sequencing data of a study of cytomegalovirus exposure and HLA in healthy donors. For the study at large: Previous work identified roughly 110 million unique TCR beta sequences from around 180 million T cells.

The PCR contained 60 Vbeta and 13 Jbeta primers. Generated by immunoSEQ multiplex PCR, the TCRdb table keeps only in-frame clones and is missing some. The data contain some 100,000 clones, around 75% of them seen just once; the ten biggest clones take up 13% to 15%. CDR1 LGHNA and CDR2 YNFKEQ come from the germline V gene. There are 17 residues in the CDR3. The V end lost 3 bases, the J end lost 7 bases, and 21 bases lay between the germline ends. The sample was PBMCs. This chain uses TRBV4-2 with TRBJ2-2; the D gene is possibly TRBD1 (8 bases). This clonotype originated in a male donor in good health and CMV-seropositive. CDR3: CASSQVFLQGGIGELFF. The CDR3 bases are TGTGCCAGCAGCCAGGTCTTCTTACAGGGGGGGATCGGGGAGCTGTTTTTT.